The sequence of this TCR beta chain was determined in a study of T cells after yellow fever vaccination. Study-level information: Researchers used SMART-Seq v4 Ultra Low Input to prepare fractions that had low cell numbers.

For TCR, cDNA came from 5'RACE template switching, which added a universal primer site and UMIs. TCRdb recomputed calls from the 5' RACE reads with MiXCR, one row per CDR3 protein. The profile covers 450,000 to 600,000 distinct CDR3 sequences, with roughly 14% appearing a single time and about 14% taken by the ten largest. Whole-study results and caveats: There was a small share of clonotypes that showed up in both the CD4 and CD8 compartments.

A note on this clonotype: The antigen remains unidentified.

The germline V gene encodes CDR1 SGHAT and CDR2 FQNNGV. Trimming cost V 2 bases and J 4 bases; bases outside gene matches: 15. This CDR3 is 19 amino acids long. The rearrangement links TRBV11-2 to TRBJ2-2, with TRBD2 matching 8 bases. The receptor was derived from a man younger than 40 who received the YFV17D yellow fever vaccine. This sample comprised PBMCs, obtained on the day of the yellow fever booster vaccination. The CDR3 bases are TGTGCCAGCAGCTTAAGTGGGGGGCTAGTAGCGGGACTCACCGGGGAGCTGTTTTTT. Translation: CASSLSGGLVAGLTGELFF.